The 20 T cell receptor beta chains in this list originate from one sample, sequenced in a study of cytomegalovirus exposure and HLA in healthy donors. The PCR had 60 Vbeta and 13 Jbeta primers. Profiled with immunoSEQ multiplex PCR; TCRdb holds only in-frame clones, not every one. The top ten hold 1.5% to 2% of the sample, which has around 140,000 clones, more than 8% seen once. The sequencing input was PBMCs. All receptors derive from a man aged 45-65 years in good health and CMV-seronegative.

The chain combines TRBV28 with TRBJ2-7, with D perhaps matching TRBD2 (5 bases). The CDR3 has 12 amino acids. With 6 bases removed from V and 7 bases from J, the gap between germline ends came to 13 bases. Germline CDR1 is MDHEN and CDR2 is SYDVKM. The CDR3 DNA sequence: TGTGCCAGCAGGTCCGGGGTCCGGGAGCAGTACTTC. Encoded protein: CASRSGVREQYF.

The V gene is TRBV11-3, the J gene TRBJ1-1, with TRBD1 matching over 8 bases. The CDR3 is made up of 15 amino acids. Germline V gene lookup returns CDR1 SGHNT and CDR2 YENEEA. Trimming cost V 3 bases and J 1 base; bases outside gene matches: 4. The CDR3 DNA sequence: TGTGCCAGCAGCTTTAGCGGACAGGGGAACACTGAAGCTTTCTTT. Protein sequence: CASSFSGQGNTEAFF.

This clone showed up just a few times. The chain joins TRBV6-1 to TRBJ2-7, with D unresolved. Per germline, CDR1 MNHNS and CDR2 SASEGT. V was pared by 4 bases and J by 0 bases, with 25 bases between. There are 19 residues in the CDR3. In DNA, the CDR3 is TGTGCCAGCAGTGGTGAGACACGGCGTCGGCCATCGAGCTCCTACGAGCAGTACTTC. It is translated as CASSGETRRRPSSSYEQYF.

This clone was counted between two and nine times. The chain recombines TRBV19 with TRBJ2-1; tentatively, D is TRBD1 or TRBD2 (6 bases each). Per germline, CDR1 LNHDA and CDR2 SQIVND (reference sequence). This CDR3 contains 15 residues. V dropped 5 bases and J dropped 0 bases, with 11 bases sitting between them. CDR3 sequence: CASSLADSSYNEQFF. The CDR3 DNA reads as TGTGCCAGTAGTTTAGCGGACAGCTCCTACAATGAGCAGTTCTTC.

V gene TRBV5-4 combines with J gene TRBJ2-7; maybe TRBD2 (7 bases). The CDR3 length is 14 residues. The germline gives CDR1 SGHNT, CDR2 YYREEE (reference sequence). V was shortened by 0 bases and J by 5 bases, with 12 bases between the two germline ends. The CDR3 bases are TGTGCCAGCAGCTTGGGGGGAGGGACAAACGAGCAGTACTTC. This translates into CASSLGGGTNEQYF. Based on the CDR3 plus reference TRBV5-4 and TRBJ2-7, the full variable domain is ETGVTQSPTHLIKTRGQQVTLRCSSQSGHNTVSWYQQALGQGPQFIFQYYREEENGRGNFPPRFSGLQFPNYSSELNVNALELDDSALYLCASSLGGGTNEQYFGPGTRLTVT.

This rearrangement joins TRBV6-6 to TRBJ2-5; D might be TRBD1 (5 bases). Matching the DNA end better, TRBJ2-7 makes the J call doubtful. This CDR3 has 13 residues. Looked up from germline, CDR1 is MNHNY and CDR2 is SVGAGI (reference sequence). The CDR3 DNA follows: TGTGCCAGCAGTTACGACAGCCAGTACGAGCAGTACTTC. Translated, it gives CASSYDSQYEQYF.

The J gene is TRBJ1-1, the V gene TRBV6-1; tentatively, D is TRBD1 (5 bases). The CDR3 length is 13 residues. Per the germline V gene, CDR1 is MNHNS and CDR2 is SASEGT. V gave up 5 bases and J gave up 4 bases, with 11 bases separating them. The DNA of the CDR3 is TGTGCCAGCAGTACCCGGGGGAGCACTGAAGCTTTCTTT. It translates to CASSTRGSTEAFF.

The genes are TRBV10-1 and TRBJ1-3; perhaps TRBD1 as D (5 bases). Germline loops: CDR1 WNHNN, CDR2 SYGVQD (reference sequence). Trimming stripped 0 bases from V and 2 bases from J, with 8 bases between. This CDR3 spans 15 amino acids. The CDR3 coding sequence is TGCGCCAGCAGTGAGTCGCAGGGAACTGGAAACACCATATATTTT. Translation: CASSESQGTGNTIYF.

The rearrangement links TRBV29-1 to TRBJ2-1, with 14 bases identical to TRBD2. The V and J ends lost 7 bases and 0 bases, in that order; junction bases with no gene match: 5. This CDR3 is built from 16 residues. The germline V gene has CDR1 SQVTM and CDR2 ANQGSEA. CDR3 amino acids: CSGRLAGGPSYNEQFF. The CDR3 region has the DNA TGCAGCGGGAGACTAGCGGGAGGGCCCTCCTACAATGAGCAGTTCTTC.

The chain carries TRBV30 and TRBJ1-6; D not resolved. Trimming shortened V by 3 bases and J by 2 bases, and 2 bases separated the two germline ends. The CDR3 has 12 residues. Germline V gene lookup returns CDR1 GTSNPN and CDR2 SVGIG (reference sequence). The CDR3 loop reads CAWSAYNSPLHF. DNA for the CDR3: TGTGCCTGGAGCGCCTATAATTCACCCCTCCACTTT.

V usage is TRBV2 and J usage is TRBJ1-1, with TRBD1 matching over 9 bases. CDR1 is SNHLY and CDR2 is FYNNEI in the germline V gene. V shed 5 bases, J shed 5 bases, and the junction held 6 bases outside the gene matches. CDR3 size: 14 residues. CDR3 in amino acids: CASSRTGESTEAFF. DNA of the CDR3: TGTGCCAGCAGTAGGACAGGGGAGAGTACTGAAGCTTTCTTT. The full variable domain, its missing parts supplied by reference TRBV2 and TRBJ1-1, is EPEVTQTPSHQVTQMGQEVILRCVPISNHLYFYWYRQILGQKVEFLVSFYNNEISEKSEIFDDQFSVERPDGSNFTLKIRSTKLEDSAMYFCASSRTGESTEAFFGQGTRLTVV.

A few counts support this clone. The J gene is TRBJ2-1, the V gene TRBV7-9, with 16 positions matching TRBD2. The CDR3 has 18 amino acids. Looked up from germline, CDR1 is SEHNR and CDR2 is FQNEAQ (reference sequence). With 6 bases clipped from V and 7 bases from J, the junction kept 12 bases outside the gene matches. The DNA for the CDR3 is TGTGCCAGCAGACGGGGACTAGCGGGAGGGCCTCGAGGGAATGAGCAGTTCTTC. This codes for CASRRGLAGGPRGNEQFF.

This chain joins TRBV19 and TRBJ2-1; 8 positions match TRBD2. Germline CDR1 reads LNHDA; CDR2 reads SQIVND (reference sequence). V was pared by 5 bases and J by 5 bases, with 11 bases of the junction left unmatched. This CDR3 region has 16 residues. The CDR3, as DNA: TGTGCCAGTAGTCCCCAGGAAGCGGGGGCCCACAATGAGCAGTTCTTC. The encoded protein is CASSPQEAGAHNEQFF.

This clone was seen only a few times. This chain connects TRBV6-1 to TRBJ1-1; possible D gene TRBD1, 6 bases. Deletions cut 8 bases from V and 0 bases from J, with 7 bases between. The CDR3 extends over 12 amino acids. The germline CDR1 and CDR2 sequences are MNHNS and SASEGT. CDR3 DNA: TGTGCCAGCTACAGGGTGAACACTGAAGCTTTCTTT. It specifies CASYRVNTEAFF.

The V gene is TRBV30, the J gene TRBJ2-7; TRBD1 matches at 8 bases. The J segment lost 3 bases and the V segment lost 0 bases, leaving 10 bases of the junction unmatched. The CDR3 consists of 16 residues. Looked up from germline, CDR1 is GTSNPN and CDR2 is SVGIG (reference sequence). This chain's CDR3 is CAWSVEGQGKLYEQYF. The DNA for the CDR3 is TGTGCCTGGAGTGTAGAAGGACAGGGCAAACTCTACGAGCAGTACTTC.

V is TRBV2 and J is TRBJ1-5; weak D call: TRBD1 (6 bases). Germline V gene data show CDR1 as SNHLY and CDR2 as FYNNEI. V was pared by 10 bases and J by 4 bases, with 11 bases between. The CDR3 covers 12 residues. The DNA for the CDR3 is TGTGCCACCGGACAGACTAATCAGCCCCAGCATTTT. It codes for CATGQTNQPQHF.

This clone appeared a few times. V usage is TRBV7-9 and J usage is TRBJ1-5; tentatively, D is TRBD1 (5 bases). V shed 1 base and J shed 8 bases, with 18 bases lying between them. Germline CDR1 SEHNR, CDR2 FQNEAQ (reference sequence). The CDR3 contains 16 residues. CDR3 DNA: TGTGCCAGCAGCTTAGTTGTTTCAGGGAAATCGGAGCCCCAGCATTTT. The encoded protein is CASSLVVSGKSEPQHF.

This clone appeared a few times. The chain recombines TRBV5-5 with TRBJ1-5, with D possibly being TRBD1 (5 bases). V was clipped by 0 bases and J by 2 bases, with 12 bases between them. Per the germline V gene, CDR1 is SGHKS and CDR2 is YYEKEE (reference sequence). The CDR3 runs 16 residues. The DNA for the CDR3 is TGTGCCAGCAGCTTGGAGGTCGGGGGGGGCAATCAGCCCCAGCATTTT. Encoded protein: CASSLEVGGGNQPQHF.

V gene TRBV7-9 combines with J gene TRBJ2-1; TRBD2 matches at 10 bases. The CDR3 extends over 18 amino acids. Germline trimming cut 5 bases from V and 0 bases from J; bases unmatched to any gene: 10. Germline V gives CDR1 SEHNR, CDR2 FQNEAQ (reference sequence). CDR3 region: CASSKPKASGSSYNEQFF. The DNA of the CDR3 is TGTGCCAGCAGCAAACCGAAAGCTAGCGGGAGCTCCTACAATGAGCAGTTCTTC.

The genes are TRBV7-9 and TRBJ2-6; D uncertain. Trimming took 5 bases from V and 7 from J, leaving 9 bases between them. CDR1 is SEHNR and CDR2 is FQNEAQ in the germline V gene (reference sequence). This CDR3 is 13 amino acids long. CDR3 sequence (DNA): TGTGCCAGCAGCCACCGACAAGCCAACGTCCTGACTTTC. Translation gives CASSHRQANVLTF.